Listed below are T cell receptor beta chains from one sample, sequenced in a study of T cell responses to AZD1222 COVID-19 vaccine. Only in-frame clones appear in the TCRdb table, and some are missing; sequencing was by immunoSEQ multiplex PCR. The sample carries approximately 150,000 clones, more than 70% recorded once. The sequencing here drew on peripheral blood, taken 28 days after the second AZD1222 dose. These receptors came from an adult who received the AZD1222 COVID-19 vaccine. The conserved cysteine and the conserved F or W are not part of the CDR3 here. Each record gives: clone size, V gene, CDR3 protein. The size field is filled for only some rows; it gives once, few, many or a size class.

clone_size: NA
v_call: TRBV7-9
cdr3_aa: ASSSSHREQF

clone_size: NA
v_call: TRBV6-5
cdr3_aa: ASSYSYPDRGPEAF

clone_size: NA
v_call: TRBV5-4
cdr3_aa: ASSPVDGTNTGELF

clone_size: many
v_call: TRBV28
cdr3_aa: ASSLGQGIQPQH

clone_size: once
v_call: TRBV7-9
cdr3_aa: ASSSGGFSPQH

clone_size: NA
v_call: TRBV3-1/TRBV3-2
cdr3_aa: ASTLTNTDTQY

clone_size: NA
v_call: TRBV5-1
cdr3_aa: ASKLRWSGNYGYT

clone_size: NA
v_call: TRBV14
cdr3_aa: ASKAARANTEAF

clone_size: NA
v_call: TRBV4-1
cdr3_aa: ASSLPSGQGYNEQF

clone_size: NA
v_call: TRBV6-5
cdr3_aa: ASSLGTVGQPQH

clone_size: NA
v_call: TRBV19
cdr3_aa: ASSPTGLGSTDTQY

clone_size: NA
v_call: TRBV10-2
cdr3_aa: ATGGSGGIGEQY

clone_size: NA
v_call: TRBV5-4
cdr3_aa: ASSLVSGPDYGYT

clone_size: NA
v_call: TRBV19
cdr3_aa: ASSATRGETQY

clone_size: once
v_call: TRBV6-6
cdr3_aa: ASTLGVNYGYT

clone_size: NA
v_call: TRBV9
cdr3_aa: ASSVDGRGFYEQY

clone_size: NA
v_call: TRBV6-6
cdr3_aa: ASSLGLAF

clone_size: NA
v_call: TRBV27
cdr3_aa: ASSLRGDTSYNEQF

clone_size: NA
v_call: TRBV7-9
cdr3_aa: ASSAQGVQPNEKLF

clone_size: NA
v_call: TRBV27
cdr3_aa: ASSLEGEGSYEQY

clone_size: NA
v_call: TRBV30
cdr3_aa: AWSVGGNQPQH

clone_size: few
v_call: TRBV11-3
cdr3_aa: ASSSILADYNEQF